Listed below are T cell receptor beta chains from one sample, sequenced in a study of graft-versus-host responses after intestinal transplantation. Sequencing used immunoSEQ multiplex PCR; TCRdb keeps in-frame clones, though not all of them. The table records about 14,000 clones, roughly two fifths of them present only once. The sample in question was alloreactive CD8+ T cells from a mixed lymphocyte reaction culture, obtained before intestinal transplant. The receptors were sampled from a human patient who received an intestinal transplant. Both conserved end residues are part of each CDR3. The D gene is left open where the match is weak. The size entry is marked missing in some rows and otherwise reads once, few, many or a size class.

V	J	size	D	CDR3	DNA
TRBV5-1	TRBJ2-5	.	.	CASSFSPGSGETQYF	TGCGCCAGCAGCTTTAGTCCAGGGTCGGGAGAGACCCAGTACTTC
TRBV30	TRBJ1-2	.	.	CAWSVGAGADGYTF	TGTGCCTGGAGTGTCGGGGCAGGGGCCGATGGCTACACCTTC
TRBV2	TRBJ2-7	few	.	CASSSTAYEQYF	TGTGCCAGCAGTTCGACAGCCTACGAGCAGTACTTC
TRBV4-1	TRBJ2-7	.	.	CASSQVGASYEQYF	TGCGCCAGCAGCCAAGTTGGAGCAAGCTACGAGCAGTACTTC
TRBV11-2	TRBJ2-1	.	.	CASSLDGRTDNEQFF	TGTGCCAGCAGCTTAGATGGGCGGACAGACAATGAGCAGTTCTTC
TRBV29-1	TRBJ2-1	few	.	CSADRDSLNEQFF	TGCAGCGCCGACCGGGACTCCTTAAATGAGCAGTTCTTC
TRBV6-1	TRBJ1-2	.	.	CASIEHGQGYTF	TGTGCCAGCATTGAGCACGGACAGGGCTACACCTTC
TRBV2	TRBJ2-5	.	TRBD1	CASWDSDQETQYF	TGTGCCAGCTGGGACAGCGACCAAGAGACCCAGTACTTC
TRBV6-6	TRBJ1-1	.	.	CASSPLGETEAFF	TGTGCCAGCAGCCCGCTCGGTGAGACTGAAGCTTTCTTT
TRBV4-2	TRBJ1-4	.	TRBD1	CASSQMEGGPVGEKLFF	TGTGCCAGCAGCCAAATGGAAGGGGGCCCCGTGGGTGAAAAACTGTTTTTT
TRBV9	TRBJ1-2	few	.	CASTLGGEAYGYTF	TGTGCCAGCACCCTAGGGGGGGAGGCCTATGGCTACACCTTC
TRBV4-1	TRBJ2-1	.	.	CASSQVSGVNEQFF	TGCGCCAGCAGCCAAGTGTCCGGAGTCAATGAGCAGTTCTTC
TRBV6-5	TRBJ2-7	few	TRBD1	CASSPRDSTYEQYF	TGTGCCAGCAGCCCCCGGGACAGTACCTACGAGCAGTACTTC
TRBV12-5	TRBJ2-3	.	.	CASHPGFITDTQYF	TGTGCTAGTCATCCAGGGTTCATCACAGATACGCAGTATTTT
TRBV27	TRBJ2-7	.	TRBD1	CASSLTGGPYEQYF	TGTGCCAGCAGTTTGACAGGGGGTCCCTACGAGCAGTACTTC
TRBV5-5	TRBJ2-1	.	.	CASSLNEQFF	TGTGCCAGCAGCCTCAATGAGCAGTTCTTC
TRBV4-3	TRBJ1-1	.	TRBD1	CASSQGTGQGAFYGNTEAFF	TGCGCCAGCAGCCAGGGAACCGGACAGGGGGCTTTTTATGGTAACACTGAAGCTTTCTTT
TRBV27	TRBJ1-2	few	.	CASSFGGTLYGYTF	TGTGCCAGCAGTTTCGGGGGAACCCTCTATGGCTACACCTTC
TRBV4-2	TRBJ2-7	.	.	CASSQVPASPYEQYF	TGTGCCAGCAGCCAAGTCCCCGCCAGTCCCTACGAGCAGTACTTC